The clone carrying this TCR beta chain has more than one count but fewer than ten. Sequencing used immunoSEQ multiplex PCR; TCRdb keeps in-frame clones, though not all of them. The sample includes 150,000 to 170,000 clones, roughly 90% seen only once; the top ten take about 5.5%. This CDR3 region has 11 residues. The germline V and J ends were trimmed by 8 bases and 4 bases, with 9 bases remaining between them. Per germline, CDR1 SQVTM and CDR2 ANQGSEA. The data belong to a study of T cell responses to AZD1222 COVID-19 vaccine. The origin of this receptor is an adult in good health. The V gene is TRBV29-1, the J gene TRBJ1-3; D call uncertain. Here the sequenced sample was peripheral blood, taken on day 0 of MenACWY control vaccination. The CDR3 DNA reads as TGCAGCCACCGAGAAGGAAACACCATATATTTT. Amino acids: CSHREGNTIYF. The full variable domain, with the rest looked up from reference TRBV29-1 and TRBJ1-3, is SAVISQKPSRDICQRGTSLTIQCQVDSQVTMMFWYRQQPGQSLTLIATANQGSEATYESGFVIDKFPISRPNLTFSTLTVSNMSPEDSSIYLCSHREGNTIYFGEGSWLTVV.